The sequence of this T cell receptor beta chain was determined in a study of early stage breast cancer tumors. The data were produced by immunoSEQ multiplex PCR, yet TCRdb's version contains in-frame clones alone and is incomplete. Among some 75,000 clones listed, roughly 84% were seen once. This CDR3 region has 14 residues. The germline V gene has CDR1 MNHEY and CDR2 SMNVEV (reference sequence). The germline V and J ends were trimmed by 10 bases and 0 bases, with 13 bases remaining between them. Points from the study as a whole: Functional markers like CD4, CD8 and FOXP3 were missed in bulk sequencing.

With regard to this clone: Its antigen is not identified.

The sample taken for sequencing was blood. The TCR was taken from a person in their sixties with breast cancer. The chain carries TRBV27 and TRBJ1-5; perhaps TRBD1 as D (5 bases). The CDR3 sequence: CATGDRYSNQPQHF. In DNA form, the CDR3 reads TGTGCCACCGGGGACCGTTATAGCAATCAGCCCCAGCATTTT.